Below, 12 T cell receptor beta chains from the same sample are listed, as sequenced in a study of T cells in Graves' hyperthyroidism and ophthalmopathy. Amplification targeted TCR beta CDR3 regions from RNA transcripts. The TCR CDR3 first-round RT-PCR relied on the HTBI primer set. TCRdb re-derived calls from the multiplex PCR reads in MiXCR, one entry per CDR3 protein. The top ten hold around 79% of the sample, which has 370,000 or so distinct CDR3 sequences, around 25% seen once. Sequences were obtained from blood. The origin of the receptors is a man over 45 with Graves' hyperthyroidism.

This rearrangement joins TRBV19 to TRBJ2-7; a possible D gene is TRBD2 (7 bases). This CDR3 spans 14 amino acids. Trimming removed 1 base from V and 6 bases from J, with 13 bases in between. Per the germline V gene, CDR1 is LNHDA and CDR2 is SQIVND (reference sequence). The CDR3 loop is CASSIVPGEGEQYF. CDR3 sequence (DNA): TGTGCCAGTAGTATAGTACCAGGGGAGGGCGAGCAGTACTTC.

The chain links TRBV5-6 to TRBJ2-3; possibly TRBD1 for D (5 bases). The V and J ends lost 0 bases and 2 bases respectively, with 10 bases between them. The germline CDR1 and CDR2 sequences are SGHDT and YYEEEE. The CDR3 spans 15 residues. DNA of the CDR3: TGTGCCAGCAGCTTGGTAGGACAAATCACAGATACGCAGTATTTT. Its protein product is CASSLVGQITDTQYF.

This clonotype was counted many times. The CDR3 loop is CASSQDSFSYEQYF. The CDR3 DNA is TGTGCCAGCAGCCAGGACTCCTTCTCCTACGAGCAGTACTTC. The chain is built from TRBV3-1 and TRBJ2-7; D might be TRBD2 (5 bases). This CDR3 has 14 residues. The germline gives CDR1 LGHDT, CDR2 YNNKEL (reference sequence). V lost 3 bases and J lost 0, with 9 bases in between.

The table lists this clonotype with many counts. The chain has TRBV12-3 or TRBV12-4 and TRBJ2-7; no firm D call. V shed 9 bases and J shed 6 bases, with 15 bases lying between them. This CDR3 region has 12 residues. The CDR3 loop reads CASTTEPSEQYF. DNA of the CDR3: TGTGCCAGTACTACTGAGCCTTCCGAGCAGTACTTC.

In its sample, this clonotype was seen many times. The rearrangement links TRBV6-1 to TRBJ2-7, with D perhaps matching TRBD2 (6 bases). Germline V gives CDR1 MNHNS, CDR2 SASEGT. Deletions cut 2 bases from V and 2 bases from J, with 16 bases between. The CDR3 covers 16 residues. CDR3 nucleotide sequence: TGTGCCAGCAGTGAACTTCCCGGCGGGAACACCTACGAGCAGTACTTC. It is translated as CASSELPGGNTYEQYF.

The chain recombines TRBV6-2 or TRBV6-3 with TRBJ2-7, with 10 bases fitting TRBD2. Germline CDR1 reads MNHEY; CDR2 reads SVGEGT. Germline trimming cut 6 bases from V and 2 bases from J; bases unmatched to any gene: 7. The CDR3 extends over 15 amino acids. The CDR3 nucleotides are TGTGCCAGCAGGGGGGGACTAGCGAAGACCTACGAGCAGTACTTC. Translating it yields CASRGGLAKTYEQYF.

In this sample, this clonotype turned up many times. The chain has TRBV2 and TRBJ2-7, with 13 bases lining up with TRBD2. CDR3 length equals 13 residues. CDR1 is SNHLY, CDR2 FYNNEI, per germline. The junction had 0 bases not matched to a gene; V was cut back by 6 bases and J by 4 bases. The DNA of the CDR3 is TGTGCCAGCAGGGGACTAGCGGGGTACGAGCAGTACTTC. Its translation is CASRGLAGYEQYF.

This clonotype was observed a few times. The chain carries TRBV19 and TRBJ2-5; D ambiguous. V was shortened by 3 bases and J by 3 bases, with 14 bases between the two germline ends. The CDR3 is 15 residues long. In germline, CDR1 is LNHDA, CDR2 SQIVND (reference sequence). DNA for the CDR3: TGTGCCAGTAGTATCCCGCACAGCTCTAAAGAGACCCAGTACTTC. Translating it yields CASSIPHSSKETQYF.

This clonotype was counted many times. The chain joins TRBV12-3 or TRBV12-4 to TRBJ2-5, with D maybe TRBD2 (5 bases). The CDR3 consists of 15 residues. Trimming removed 2 bases at V and 2 bases at J, with 12 bases between. This CDR3 reads CASSLYRDTQETQYF. The CDR3 DNA reads as TGTGCCAGCAGTTTATACCGGGATACTCAAGAGACCCAGTACTTC.

This chain joins TRBV30 and TRBJ2-2; possibly TRBD1 for D (5 bases). V was trimmed by 4 bases and J by 3 bases, leaving 6 bases between them. Germline CDR1 GTSNPN, CDR2 SVGIG (reference sequence). CDR3 length: 12 amino acids. For the CDR3, the DNA is TGTGCCTGGAAAGGGGACACCGGGGAGCTGTTTTTT. This codes for CAWKGDTGELFF.

The rearrangement links TRBV6-2 or TRBV6-3 to TRBJ1-2, with TRBD1 as a possible D gene (6 bases). V was clipped by 0 bases and J by 2 bases, with 13 bases between them. This CDR3 spans 16 amino acids. Germline CDR1 reads MNHEY; CDR2 reads SVGEGT. In DNA, the CDR3 is TGTGCCAGCAGTTACTCCTTGGGGACAAACAACTATGGCTACACCTTC. Translation: CASSYSLGTNNYGYTF.

V and J are TRBV6-1 and TRBJ2-2; weak D call: TRBD2 (5 bases). Trimming removed 8 bases at V and 1 base at J, with 8 bases between. The CDR3 loop spans 13 amino acids. Germline V gene sequence: CDR1 MNHNS, CDR2 SASEGT. The CDR3 bases are TGTGCCAGCGGTCGGGGGAACACCGGGGAGCTGTTTTTT. Translated: CASGRGNTGELFF.